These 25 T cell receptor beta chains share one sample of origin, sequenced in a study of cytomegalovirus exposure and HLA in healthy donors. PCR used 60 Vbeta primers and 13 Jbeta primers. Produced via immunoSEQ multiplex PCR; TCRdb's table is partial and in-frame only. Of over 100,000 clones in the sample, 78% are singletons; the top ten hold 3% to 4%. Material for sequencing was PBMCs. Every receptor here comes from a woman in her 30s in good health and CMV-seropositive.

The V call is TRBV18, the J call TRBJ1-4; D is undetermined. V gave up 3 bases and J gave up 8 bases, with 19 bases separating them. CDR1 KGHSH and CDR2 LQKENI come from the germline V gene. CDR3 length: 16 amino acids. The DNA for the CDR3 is TGTGCCAGCTCACCGGTCGAAGGAGACCTAAGGGAAAAACTGTTTTTT. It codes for CASSPVEGDLREKLFF.

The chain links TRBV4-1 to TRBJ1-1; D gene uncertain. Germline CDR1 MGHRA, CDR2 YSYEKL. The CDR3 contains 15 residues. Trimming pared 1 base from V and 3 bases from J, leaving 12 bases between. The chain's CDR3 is CASSQGDAGDTEAFF. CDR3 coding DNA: TGCGCCAGCAGCCAAGGGGATGCGGGAGACACTGAAGCTTTCTTT.

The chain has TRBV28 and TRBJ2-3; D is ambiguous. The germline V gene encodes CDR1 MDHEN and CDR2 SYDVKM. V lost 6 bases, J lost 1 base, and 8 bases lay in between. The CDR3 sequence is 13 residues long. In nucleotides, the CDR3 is TGTGCCAGCAGCTCGGTCCGCACAGATACGCAGTATTTT. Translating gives CASSSVRTDTQYF.

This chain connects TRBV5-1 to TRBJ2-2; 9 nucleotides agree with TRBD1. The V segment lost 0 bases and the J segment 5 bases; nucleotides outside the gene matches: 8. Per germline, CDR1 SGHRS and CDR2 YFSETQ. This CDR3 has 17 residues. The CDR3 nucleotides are TGCGCCAGCAGCTTGGACCCGGACAGGGGTAGGACCGGGGAGCTGTTTTTT. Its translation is CASSLDPDRGRTGELFF.

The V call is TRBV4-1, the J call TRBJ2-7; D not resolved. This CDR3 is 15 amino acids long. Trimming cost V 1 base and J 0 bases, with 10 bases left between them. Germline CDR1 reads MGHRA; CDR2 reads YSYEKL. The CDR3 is CASSQAHLSSYEQYF. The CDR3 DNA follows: TGCGCCAGCAGCCAAGCACATTTAAGCTCCTACGAGCAGTACTTC.

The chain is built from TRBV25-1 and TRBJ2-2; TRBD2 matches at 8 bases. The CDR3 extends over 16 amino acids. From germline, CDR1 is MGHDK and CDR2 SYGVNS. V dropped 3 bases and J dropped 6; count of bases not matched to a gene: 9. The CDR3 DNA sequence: TGTGCCAGCAGTGATCAAAATAGGCGGGGGGCCGGGGAGCTGTTTTTT. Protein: CASSDQNRRGAGELFF. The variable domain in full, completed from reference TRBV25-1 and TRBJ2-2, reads EADIYQTPRYLVIGTGKKITLECSQTMGHDKMYWYQQDPGMELHLIHYSYGVNSTEKGDLSSESTVSRIRTEHFPLTLESARPSHTSQYLCASSDQNRRGAGELFFGEGSRLTVL.

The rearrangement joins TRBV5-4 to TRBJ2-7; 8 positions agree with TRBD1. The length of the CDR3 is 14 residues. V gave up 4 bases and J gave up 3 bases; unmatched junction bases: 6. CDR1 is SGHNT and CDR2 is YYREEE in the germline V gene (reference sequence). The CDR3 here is CASSRYGTGYEQYF. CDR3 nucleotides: TGTGCCAGCAGCAGATATGGGACAGGCTACGAGCAGTACTTC.

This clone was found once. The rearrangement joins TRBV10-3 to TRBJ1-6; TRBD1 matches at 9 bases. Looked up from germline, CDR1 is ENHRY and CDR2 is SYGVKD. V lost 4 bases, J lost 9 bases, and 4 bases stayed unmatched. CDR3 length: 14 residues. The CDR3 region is CAISGTGEASPLHF. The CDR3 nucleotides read TGTGCCATCAGTGGGACAGGGGAGGCTTCACCCCTCCACTTT.

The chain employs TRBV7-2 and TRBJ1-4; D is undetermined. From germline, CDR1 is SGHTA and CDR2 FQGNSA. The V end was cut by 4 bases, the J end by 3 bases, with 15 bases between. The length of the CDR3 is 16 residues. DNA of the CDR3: TGTGCCAGCAGCTACGGGAGGGCCCTCTCTAATGAAAAACTGTTTTTT. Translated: CASSYGRALSNEKLFF.

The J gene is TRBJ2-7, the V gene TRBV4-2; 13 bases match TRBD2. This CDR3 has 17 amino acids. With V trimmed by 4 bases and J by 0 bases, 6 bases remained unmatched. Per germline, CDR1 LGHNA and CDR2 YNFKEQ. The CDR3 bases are TGTGCCAGCAGCCGCCGACTAGCGGGGGGTTACTCCTACGAGCAGTACTTC. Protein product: CASSRRLAGGYSYEQYF.

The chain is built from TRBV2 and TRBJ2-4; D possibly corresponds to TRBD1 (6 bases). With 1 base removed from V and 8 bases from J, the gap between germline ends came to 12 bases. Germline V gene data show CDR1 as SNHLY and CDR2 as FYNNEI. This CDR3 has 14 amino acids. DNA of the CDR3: TGTGCCAGCAGTGAAGGGACAGTGGGGGACATTCAGTACTTC. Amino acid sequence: CASSEGTVGDIQYF.

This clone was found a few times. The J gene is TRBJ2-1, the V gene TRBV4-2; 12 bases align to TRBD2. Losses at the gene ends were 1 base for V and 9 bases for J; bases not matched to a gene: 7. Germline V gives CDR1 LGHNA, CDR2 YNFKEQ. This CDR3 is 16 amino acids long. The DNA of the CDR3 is TGTGCCAGCAGCCAAGCTAGCGGGGGGGCCTATAGTGAGCAGTTCTTC. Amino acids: CASSQASGGAYSEQFF.

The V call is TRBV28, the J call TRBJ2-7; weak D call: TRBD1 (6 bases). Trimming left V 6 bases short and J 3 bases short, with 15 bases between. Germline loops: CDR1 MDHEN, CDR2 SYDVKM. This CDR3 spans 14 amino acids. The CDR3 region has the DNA TGTGCCAGCAGCCCACAGGGAGCTAACTACGAGCAGTACTTC. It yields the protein CASSPQGANYEQYF.

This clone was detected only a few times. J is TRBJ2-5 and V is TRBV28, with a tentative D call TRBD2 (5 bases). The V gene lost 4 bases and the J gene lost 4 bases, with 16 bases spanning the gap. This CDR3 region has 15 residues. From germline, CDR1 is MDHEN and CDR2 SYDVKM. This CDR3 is CASSSTPGRGETQYF. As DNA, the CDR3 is TGTGCCAGCAGTTCAACTCCTGGCCGGGGAGAGACCCAGTACTTC. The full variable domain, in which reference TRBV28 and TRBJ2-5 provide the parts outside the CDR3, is DVKVTQSSRYLVKRTGEKVFLECVQDMDHENMFWYRQDPGLGLRLIYFSYDVKMKEKGDIPEGYSVSREKKERFSLILESASTNQTSMYLCASSSTPGRGETQYFGPGTRLLVL.

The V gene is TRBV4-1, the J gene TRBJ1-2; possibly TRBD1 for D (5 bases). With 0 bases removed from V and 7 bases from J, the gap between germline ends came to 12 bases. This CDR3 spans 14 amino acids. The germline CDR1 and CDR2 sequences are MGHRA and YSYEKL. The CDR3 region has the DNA TGCGCCAGCAGCCAAGAAGCCAGGGTGGGTGGCTACACCTTC. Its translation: CASSQEARVGGYTF.

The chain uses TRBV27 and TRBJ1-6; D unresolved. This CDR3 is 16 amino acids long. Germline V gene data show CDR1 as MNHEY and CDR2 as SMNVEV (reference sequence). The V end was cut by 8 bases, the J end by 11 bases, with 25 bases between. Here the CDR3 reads CASRTRAADPWAPLHF. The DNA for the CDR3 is TGTGCCAGCCGAACACGAGCGGCTGACCCATGGGCACCCCTCCACTTT.

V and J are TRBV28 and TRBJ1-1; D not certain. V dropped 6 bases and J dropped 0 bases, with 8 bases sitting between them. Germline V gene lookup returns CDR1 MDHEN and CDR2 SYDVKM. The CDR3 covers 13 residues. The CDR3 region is CASRAVMNTEAFF. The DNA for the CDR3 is TGTGCCAGCAGGGCGGTGATGAACACTGAAGCTTTCTTT.

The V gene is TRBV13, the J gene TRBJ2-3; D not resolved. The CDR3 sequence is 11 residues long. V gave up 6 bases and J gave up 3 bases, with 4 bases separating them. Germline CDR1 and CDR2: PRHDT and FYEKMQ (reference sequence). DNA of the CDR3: TGTGCCAGCAGTAGAACAGATACGCAGTATTTT. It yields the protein CASSRTDTQYF. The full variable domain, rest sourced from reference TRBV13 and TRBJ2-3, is AAGVIQSPRHLIKEKRETATLKCYPIPRHDTVYWYQQGPGQDPQFLISFYEKMQSDKGSIPDRFSAQQFSDYHSELNMSSLELGDSALYFCASSRTDTQYFGPGTRLTVL.

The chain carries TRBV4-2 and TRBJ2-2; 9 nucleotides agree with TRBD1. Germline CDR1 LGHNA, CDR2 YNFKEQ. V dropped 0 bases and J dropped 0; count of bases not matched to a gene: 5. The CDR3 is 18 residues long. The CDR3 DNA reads TGTGCCAGCAGCCAAGAACCTAACAGGGGGCCGAACACCGGGGAGCTGTTTTTT. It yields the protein CASSQEPNRGPNTGELFF.

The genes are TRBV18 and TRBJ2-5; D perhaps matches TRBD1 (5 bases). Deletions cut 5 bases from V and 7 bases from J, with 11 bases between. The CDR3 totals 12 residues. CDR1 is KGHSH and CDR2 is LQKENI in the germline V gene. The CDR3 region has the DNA TGTGCCAGCTCATCTGATGGGGCGACCCAGTACTTC. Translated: CASSSDGATQYF.

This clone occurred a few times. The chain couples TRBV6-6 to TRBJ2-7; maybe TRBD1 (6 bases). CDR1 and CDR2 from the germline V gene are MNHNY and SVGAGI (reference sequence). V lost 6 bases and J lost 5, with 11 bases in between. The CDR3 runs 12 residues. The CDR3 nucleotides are TGTGCCAGCAGACAGGGTTTCGACGAGCAGTACTTC. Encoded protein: CASRQGFDEQYF.

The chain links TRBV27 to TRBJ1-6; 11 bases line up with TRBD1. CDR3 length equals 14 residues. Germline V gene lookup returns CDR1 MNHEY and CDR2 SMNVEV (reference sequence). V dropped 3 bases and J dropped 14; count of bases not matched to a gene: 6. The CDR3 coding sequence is TGTGCCAGCAGTTTTGGGACAGGGGGGTTATCCCTCCACTTT. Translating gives CASSFGTGGLSLHF.

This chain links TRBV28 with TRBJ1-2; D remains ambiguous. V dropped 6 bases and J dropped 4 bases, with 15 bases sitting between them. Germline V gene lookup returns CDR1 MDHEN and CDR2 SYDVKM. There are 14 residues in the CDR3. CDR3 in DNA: TGTGCCAGCAGGGGCGGAGGTAGTATCTATGGCTACACCTTC. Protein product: CASRGGGSIYGYTF.

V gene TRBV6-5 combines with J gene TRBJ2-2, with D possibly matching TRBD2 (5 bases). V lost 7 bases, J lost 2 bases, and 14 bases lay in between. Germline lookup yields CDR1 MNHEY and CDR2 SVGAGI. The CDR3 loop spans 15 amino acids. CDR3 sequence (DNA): TGTGCCAGCAACCGAGAGGGCCATAACACCGGGGAGCTGTTTTTT. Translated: CASNREGHNTGELFF.

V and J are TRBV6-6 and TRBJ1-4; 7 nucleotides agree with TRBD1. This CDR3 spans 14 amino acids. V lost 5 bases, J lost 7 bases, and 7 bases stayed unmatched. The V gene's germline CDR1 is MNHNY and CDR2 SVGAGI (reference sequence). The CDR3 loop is CASSPGQIFEKLFF. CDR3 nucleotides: TGTGCCAGCAGTCCGGGACAGATCTTTGAAAAACTGTTTTTT.